The entry below gives a single T cell receptor beta chain sequence along with its context. This table comes from immunoSEQ multiplex PCR, and its TCRdb copy is limited to in-frame clones, with some not included. The sample includes roughly 23,000 clones, 75% to 95% of them seen just once. This entry comes from a study of T cell changes during pregnancy in multiple sclerosis. The CDR3 has 17 amino acids. With 5 bases clipped from V and 8 bases from J, the junction kept 15 bases outside the gene matches. Germline V CDR1 and CDR2: SGHTA, FQGNSA. The source is a female donor in good health, enrolled as a control in a pregnancy study. Sequenced material: CD4+ T cells from peripheral blood mononuclear cells, taken in the third trimester of pregnancy. This chain joins TRBV7-2 and TRBJ2-1, with 10 nucleotides matching TRBD1. This chain's CDR3 is CASSQPGRDRGRHEQFF. CDR3 coding DNA: TGTGCCAGCAGCCAGCCCGGCAGGGACAGGGGTAGGCATGAGCAGTTCTTC.